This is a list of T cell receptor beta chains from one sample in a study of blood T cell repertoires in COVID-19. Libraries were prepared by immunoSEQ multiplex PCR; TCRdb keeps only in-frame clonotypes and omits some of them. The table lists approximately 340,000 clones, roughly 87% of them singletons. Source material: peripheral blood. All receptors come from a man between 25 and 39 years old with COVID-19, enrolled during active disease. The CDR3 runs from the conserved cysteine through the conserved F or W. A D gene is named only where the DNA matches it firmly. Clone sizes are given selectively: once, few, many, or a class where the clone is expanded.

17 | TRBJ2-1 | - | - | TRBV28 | CASSFPGHASSYNEQFF | TGTGCCAGCAGTTTCCCGGGACACGCGAGCTCCTACAATGAGCAGTTCTTC
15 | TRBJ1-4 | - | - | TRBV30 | CAWSVTGLANEKLFF | TGTGCCTGGAGTGTTACTGGTTTGGCTAATGAAAAACTGTTTTTT
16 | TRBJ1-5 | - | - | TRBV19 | CASSTRRGDSNQPQHF | TGTGCCAGTAGTACAAGAAGAGGAGATAGCAATCAGCCCCAGCATTTT
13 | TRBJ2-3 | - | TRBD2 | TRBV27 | CASSLGGRGTQYF | TGTGCCAGCAGTTTGGGAGGGCGAGGTACGCAGTATTTT
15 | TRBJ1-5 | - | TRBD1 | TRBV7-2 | CASSSDRGQNQPQHF | TGTGCCAGCAGCAGTGACAGGGGACAAAATCAGCCCCAGCATTTT
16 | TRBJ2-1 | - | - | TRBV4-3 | CASSHRRHSSYNEQFF | TGCGCCAGCAGCCACCGGCGGCACTCCTCCTACAATGAGCAGTTCTTC
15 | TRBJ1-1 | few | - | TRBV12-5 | CASGLVQTGNTEAFF | TGTGCTAGTGGTTTGGTACAAACAGGGAACACTGAAGCTTTCTTT
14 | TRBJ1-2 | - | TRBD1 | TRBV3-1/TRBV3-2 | CASSLGTGSYGYTF | TGTGCCAGCAGCCTGGGGACAGGGAGCTATGGCTACACCTTC
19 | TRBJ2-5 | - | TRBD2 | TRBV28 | CASSLSGFLGLAGKETQYF | TGTGCCAGCAGTTTATCGGGGTTCTTAGGACTAGCGGGGAAAGAGACCCAGTACTTC
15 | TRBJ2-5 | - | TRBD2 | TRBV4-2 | CASSQTSGRGETQYF | TGTGCCAGCAGCCAAACGAGCGGGAGAGGAGAGACCCAGTACTTC
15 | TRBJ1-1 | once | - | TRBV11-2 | CASDLNMGGTDEAFF | TGTGCCAGCGACCTCAACATGGGCGGGACCGATGAAGCTTTCTTT
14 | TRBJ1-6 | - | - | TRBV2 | CASSETGLNSPLHF | TGTGCCAGCAGTGAAACAGGGCTCAATTCACCCCTCCACTTT
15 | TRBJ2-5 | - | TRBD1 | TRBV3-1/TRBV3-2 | CASSLGQGSPWTQYF | TGTGCCAGCAGCCTGGGACAGGGCTCCCCCTGGACCCAGTACTTC
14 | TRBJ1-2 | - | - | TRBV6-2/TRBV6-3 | CASSYRKQGHGYTF | TGTGCCAGCAGTTACCGGAAACAGGGCCATGGCTACACCTTC
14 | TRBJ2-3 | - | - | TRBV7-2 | CASSLGLSSDTQYF | TGTGCCAGCAGCTTAGGGCTCTCTTCAGATACGCAGTATTTT
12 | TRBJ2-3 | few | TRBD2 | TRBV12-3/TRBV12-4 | CASMGGGDTQYF | TGTGCCAGCATGGGGGGGGGAGATACGCAGTATTTT
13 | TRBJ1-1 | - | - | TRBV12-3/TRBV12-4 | CASLSIGSDTAFF | TGTGCCAGCCTTTCCATCGGGTCGGACACAGCTTTCTTT
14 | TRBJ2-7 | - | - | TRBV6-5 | CASRTLPSSYEQYF | TGTGCCAGCAGGACACTCCCAAGCTCCTACGAGCAGTACTTC
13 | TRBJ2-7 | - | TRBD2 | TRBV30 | CAWSKAGGPEQYF | TGTGCCTGGAGTAAAGCGGGAGGGCCCGAGCAGTACTTC
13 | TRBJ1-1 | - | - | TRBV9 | CASSVTVNTEAFF | TGTGCCAGCAGCGTGACAGTGAACACTGAAGCTTTCTTT